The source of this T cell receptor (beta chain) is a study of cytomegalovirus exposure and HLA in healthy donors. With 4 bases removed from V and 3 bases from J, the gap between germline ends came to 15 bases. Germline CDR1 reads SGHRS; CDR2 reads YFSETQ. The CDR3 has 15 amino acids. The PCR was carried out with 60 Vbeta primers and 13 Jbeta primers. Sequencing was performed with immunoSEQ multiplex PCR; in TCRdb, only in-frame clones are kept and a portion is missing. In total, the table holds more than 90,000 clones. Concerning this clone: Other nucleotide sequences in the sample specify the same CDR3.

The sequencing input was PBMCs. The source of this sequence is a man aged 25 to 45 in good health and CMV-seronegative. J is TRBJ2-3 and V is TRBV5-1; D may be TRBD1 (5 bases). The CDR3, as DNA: TGCGCCAGCAGCCCCGGCGAAGCAGGGACAGATACGCAGTATTTT. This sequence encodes CASSPGEAGTDTQYF.